These T cell receptor beta chains were read from a single sample in a study of T cell responses to AZD1222 COVID-19 vaccine. The protocol was immunoSEQ multiplex PCR, while the TCRdb copy is restricted to in-frame clones and leaves out a portion. This sample has fewer than 120,000 clones, with about 90% found just once. This material consisted of peripheral blood, taken 28 days after the second AZD1222 dose. Receptor source: an adult who received the AZD1222 COVID-19 vaccine. CDR3s leave out the opening cysteine and the closing phenylalanine or tryptophan.

v_gene,j_gene,CDR3aa
TRBV21-1,TRBJ1-4,ASSQRSGFGREKLF
TRBV28,TRBJ1-2,ATLLPEANYGYT
TRBV14,TRBJ1-1,ASSQDPTGMNTEAF
TRBV7-9,TRBJ1-5,ASSFKGQPQH
TRBV7-8,TRBJ1-1,ASSLEGATEAF
TRBV3-1/TRBV3-2,TRBJ1-1,ASSQVRGRTEAF
TRBV7-9,TRBJ2-3,ASSLVFETGLSRDTQY
TRBV19,TRBJ2-2,ASSMVKAGAGELF
TRBV29-1,TRBJ1-2,SVETANYGYT
TRBV11-3,TRBJ2-1,ASSLGFWGQGSHEQF
TRBV19,TRBJ1-5,ASRWQSNQPQH
TRBV27,TRBJ1-5,ASSSTGQGGNQPQH
TRBV7-6,TRBJ2-7,ASSLQGATNEQY
TRBV6-5,TRBJ1-6,ASTWGGVESSPLH
TRBV4-2,TRBJ1-1,ASSQNLNQGGTEAF
TRBV9,TRBJ2-5,ASSHPPQGRETQY
TRBV3-1/TRBV3-2,TRBJ2-7,ASSQDRYEQY
TRBV29-1,TRBJ1-4,SVLKAGANEKLF
TRBV28,TRBJ2-7,ASSPPSREQY
TRBV7-2,TRBJ2-3,ASSFRLSDTDTQY
TRBV28,TRBJ1-4,ASSLFQGGDEKLF
TRBV6-5,TRBJ1-2,ASSSGSNYGYT